This T cell receptor (beta chain) was identified during a study of cytomegalovirus exposure and HLA in healthy donors. This clone appeared a single time. From germline, CDR1 is KGHSH and CDR2 LQKENI. The CDR3 extends over 17 amino acids. V gave up 3 bases and J gave up 0 bases; unmatched junction bases: 10. Amplification used 60 Vbeta primers and 13 Jbeta primers. Profiling relied on immunoSEQ multiplex PCR, and the TCRdb table lists in-frame clones only, not all of them. Of 100,000 or so clones in the sample, roughly 80% are singletons; the top ten hold roughly 4%. The sequence derives from a middle-aged man in good health and CMV-seronegative. Sequenced material: PBMCs. The rearrangement uses TRBV18 and TRBJ2-7; 8 nucleotides match TRBD2. The DNA of the CDR3 is TGTGCCAGCTCACCTGCTCCGGCTAGCGGGCGCTCCTACGAGCAGTACTTC. Translation gives CASSPAPASGRSYEQYF.